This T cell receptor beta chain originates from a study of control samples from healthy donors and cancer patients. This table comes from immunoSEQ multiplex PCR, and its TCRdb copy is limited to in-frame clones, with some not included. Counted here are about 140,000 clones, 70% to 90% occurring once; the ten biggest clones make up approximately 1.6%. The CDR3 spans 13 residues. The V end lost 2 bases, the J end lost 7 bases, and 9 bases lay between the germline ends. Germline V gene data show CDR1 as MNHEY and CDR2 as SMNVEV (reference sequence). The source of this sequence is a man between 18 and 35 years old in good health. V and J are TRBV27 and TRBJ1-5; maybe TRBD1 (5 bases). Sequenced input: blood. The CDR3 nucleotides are TGTGCCAGCAGTTTAGCAGGACACCAGCCCCAGCATTTT. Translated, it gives CASSLAGHQPQHF.